A single T cell receptor beta chain is shown here with its context. Antigen specificity is unknown. CDR3 length: 14 residues. V shed 7 bases and J shed 4 bases, with 16 bases lying between them. In germline, CDR1 is SGHVS, CDR2 FQNEAQ. TCR beta libraries were built with iRepertoire HTBI primers and Arm-PCR of CDR3 regions. TCRdb reanalysed the multiplex PCR reads using MiXCR and keeps one entry per CDR3 protein. The sample holds a few hundred thousand distinct CDR3 sequences, 12% to 15% seen once. The sample belongs to a study of regulatory T cells in long-lasting Graves disease. On the study more broadly: For a period under 3 months, newly diagnosed Graves' patients had taken antithyroid drugs.

As to time point: newly diagnosed GD, antithyroid drugs for less than 3 months. From PBMCs, RNA was extracted and then used to make the TCR library. Whole-study results and caveats: Patients with persistent disease showed a bias toward TRBV28, TRBJ1-2 and TRBJ2-5.

These same data were also listed under a study on T cells in Graves' hyperthyroidism and ophthalmopathy. As that report states: Newly diagnosed hyperthyroidism patients aged 18 to 65 years had disease lasting under 2 months. Together with thyroid ultrasound, orbital computed tomography, serum thyroxine and TRAb, clinical symptoms were used for diagnoses.

This receptor was obtained from a woman aged 50 to 60 with Graves disease. This rearrangement joins TRBV7-8 to TRBJ2-5; D uncertain. The sequencing here drew on peripheral blood mononuclear cells (PBMCs), taken at new diagnosis, from a patient treated with antithyroid drugs. Here the CDR3 reads CASTQGSVGETQYF. The CDR3 nucleotides read TGTGCCAGCACCCAAGGTTCAGTTGGAGAGACCCAGTACTTC.